This TCR beta chain was observed in a study of T-cell memory formation after mild COVID-19. MiXCR was run by TCRdb on the 5' RACE reads, yielding one entry per CDR3 protein. In the table there are roughly 170,000 distinct CDR3 sequences, around 21% of which are singletons. The CDR3 loop spans 15 amino acids. Germline V CDR1 and CDR2: MNHEY, SVGAGI. V was cut by 2 bases and J by 0 bases, with 10 bases left in between. This receptor was obtained from an adult woman who had mild COVID-19 (a few samples of this study predate the infection). Cell type and time point are not known. The sample comprised PBMCs or a T cell subset sorted from them (not recorded which). The gene calls are TRBV6-5 and TRBJ1-1, with D unresolved. CDR3 in DNA: TGTGCCAGCAGTTACGGCAGTTCTATGAACACTGAAGCTTTCTTT. The encoded protein is CASSYGSSMNTEAFF.